The clone carrying this T cell receptor beta chain was seen more than once but under ten times. The record originates from a study of blood T cells in healthy people across ages. Study overall: Template switching retrieved approximately one barcoded beta molecule for each two T cells.

Trimming cost V 6 bases and J 7 bases, with 14 bases left between them. Germline CDR1 is SGHRS and CDR2 is YFSETQ. The CDR3 contains 13 residues. Primers used in a second PCR of about 6 to 11 cycles were a sample-barcoded 5' primer and a J-beta primer mix. Researchers report that each sample yielded at least 3 million CDR3-containing paired-end reads. TCRdb re-analysed the 5' RACE reads in MiXCR, keeping a single row per CDR3 protein. The repertoire includes 1.5 million to 2 million distinct CDR3 sequences, 28% of them detected once, and over 7% sits in the top ten. Each donor gave roughly 9.2 milliliters of peripheral blood. Isolation yielded PBMCs, at least 7 million per sample, in every case.

Source material: blood. J is TRBJ2-1 and V is TRBV5-1; a weak D match, TRBD1 (5 bases). This receptor was obtained from a woman under 40 in good health. The CDR3 reads CASNKYQGNEQFF. In DNA, the CDR3 is TGCGCCAGCAATAAGTACCAGGGAAATGAGCAGTTCTTC.